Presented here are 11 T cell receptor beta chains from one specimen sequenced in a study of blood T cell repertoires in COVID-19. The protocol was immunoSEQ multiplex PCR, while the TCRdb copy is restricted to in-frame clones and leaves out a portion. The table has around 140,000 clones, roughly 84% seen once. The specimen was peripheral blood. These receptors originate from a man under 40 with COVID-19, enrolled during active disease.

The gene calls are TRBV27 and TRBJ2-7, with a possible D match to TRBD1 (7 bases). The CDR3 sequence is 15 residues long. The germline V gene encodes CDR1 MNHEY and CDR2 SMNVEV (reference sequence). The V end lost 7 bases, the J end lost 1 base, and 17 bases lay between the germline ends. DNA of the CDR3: TGTGCCAGCAAAGTACAGGGGACTTTATCCTACGAGCAGTACTTC. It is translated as CASKVQGTLSYEQYF.

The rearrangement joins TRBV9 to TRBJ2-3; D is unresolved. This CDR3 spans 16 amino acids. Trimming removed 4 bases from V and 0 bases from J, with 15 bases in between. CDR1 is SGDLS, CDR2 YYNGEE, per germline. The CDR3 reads CASSPLGAISTDTQYF. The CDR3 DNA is TGTGCCAGCAGCCCCCTAGGAGCGATTAGCACAGATACGCAGTATTTT.

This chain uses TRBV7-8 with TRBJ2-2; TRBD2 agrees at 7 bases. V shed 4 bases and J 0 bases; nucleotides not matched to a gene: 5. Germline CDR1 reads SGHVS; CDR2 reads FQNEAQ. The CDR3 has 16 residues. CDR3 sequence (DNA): TGTGCCAGCAGCTGGCCTAGCGGTCCGAACACCGGGGAGCTGTTTTTT. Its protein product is CASSWPSGPNTGELFF. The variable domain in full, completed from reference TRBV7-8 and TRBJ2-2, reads GAGVSQSPRYKVAKRGQDVALRCDPISGHVSLFWYQQALGQGPEFLTYFQNEAQLDKSGLPSDRFFAERPEGSVSTLKIQRTQQEDSAVYLCASSWPSGPNTGELFFGEGSRLTVL.

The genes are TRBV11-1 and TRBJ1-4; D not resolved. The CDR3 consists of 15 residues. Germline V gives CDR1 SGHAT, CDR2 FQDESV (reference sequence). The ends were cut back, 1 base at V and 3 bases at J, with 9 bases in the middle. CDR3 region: CASSLGESSNEKLFF. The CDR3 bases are TGTGCCAGCAGCTTAGGAGAAAGCTCTAATGAAAAACTGTTTTTT.

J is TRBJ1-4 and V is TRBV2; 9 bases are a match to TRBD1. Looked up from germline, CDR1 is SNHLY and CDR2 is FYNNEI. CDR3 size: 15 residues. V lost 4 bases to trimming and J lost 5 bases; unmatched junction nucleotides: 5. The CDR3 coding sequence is TGTGCCAGCAGTGCCCCCGGGACAGGGAATGAAAAACTGTTTTTT. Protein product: CASSAPGTGNEKLFF.

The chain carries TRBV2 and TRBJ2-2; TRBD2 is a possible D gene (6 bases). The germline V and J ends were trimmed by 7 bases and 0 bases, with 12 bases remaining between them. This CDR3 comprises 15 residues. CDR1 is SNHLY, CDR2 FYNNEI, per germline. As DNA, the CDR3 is TGTGCCAGCACCGGAGTAGCGGCGAACACCGGGGAGCTGTTTTTT. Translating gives CASTGVAANTGELFF. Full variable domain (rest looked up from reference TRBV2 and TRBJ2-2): EPEVTQTPSHQVTQMGQEVILRCVPISNHLYFYWYRQILGQKVEFLVSFYNNEISEKSEIFDDQFSVERPDGSNFTLKIRSTKLEDSAMYFCASTGVAANTGELFFGEGSRLTVL.

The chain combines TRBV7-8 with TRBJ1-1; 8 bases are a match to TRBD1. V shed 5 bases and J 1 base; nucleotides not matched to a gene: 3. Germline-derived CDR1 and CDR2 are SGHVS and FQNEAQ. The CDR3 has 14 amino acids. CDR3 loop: CASSGQGANTEAFF. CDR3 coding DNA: TGTGCCAGCAGCGGCCAGGGGGCGAACACTGAAGCTTTCTTT.

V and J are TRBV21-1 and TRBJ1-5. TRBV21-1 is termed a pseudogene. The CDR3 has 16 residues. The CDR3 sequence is CASNALLLGDSIPQHF. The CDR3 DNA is TGTGCCAGCAACGCCCTATTACTCGGGGACTCTATTCCCCAGCATTTT.

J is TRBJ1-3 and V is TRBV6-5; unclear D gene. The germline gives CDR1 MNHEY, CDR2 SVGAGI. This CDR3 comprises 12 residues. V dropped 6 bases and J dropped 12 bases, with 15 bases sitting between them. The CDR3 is CASRRPGEGIYF. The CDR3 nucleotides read TGTGCCAGCAGACGACCGGGAGAAGGCATATATTTT.

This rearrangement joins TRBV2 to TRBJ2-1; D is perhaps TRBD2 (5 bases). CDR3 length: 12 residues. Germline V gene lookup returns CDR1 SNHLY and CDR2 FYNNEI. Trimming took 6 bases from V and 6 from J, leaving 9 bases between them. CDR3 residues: CASRAGGNEQFF. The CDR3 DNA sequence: TGTGCCAGCAGGGCAGGAGGCAATGAGCAGTTCTTC.

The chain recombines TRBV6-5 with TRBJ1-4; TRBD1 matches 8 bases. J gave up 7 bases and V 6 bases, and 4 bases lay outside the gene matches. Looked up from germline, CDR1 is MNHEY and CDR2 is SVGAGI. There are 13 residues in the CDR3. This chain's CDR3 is CASRRQGSEKLFF. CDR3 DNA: TGTGCCAGCAGGCGACAGGGGAGTGAAAAACTGTTTTTT.